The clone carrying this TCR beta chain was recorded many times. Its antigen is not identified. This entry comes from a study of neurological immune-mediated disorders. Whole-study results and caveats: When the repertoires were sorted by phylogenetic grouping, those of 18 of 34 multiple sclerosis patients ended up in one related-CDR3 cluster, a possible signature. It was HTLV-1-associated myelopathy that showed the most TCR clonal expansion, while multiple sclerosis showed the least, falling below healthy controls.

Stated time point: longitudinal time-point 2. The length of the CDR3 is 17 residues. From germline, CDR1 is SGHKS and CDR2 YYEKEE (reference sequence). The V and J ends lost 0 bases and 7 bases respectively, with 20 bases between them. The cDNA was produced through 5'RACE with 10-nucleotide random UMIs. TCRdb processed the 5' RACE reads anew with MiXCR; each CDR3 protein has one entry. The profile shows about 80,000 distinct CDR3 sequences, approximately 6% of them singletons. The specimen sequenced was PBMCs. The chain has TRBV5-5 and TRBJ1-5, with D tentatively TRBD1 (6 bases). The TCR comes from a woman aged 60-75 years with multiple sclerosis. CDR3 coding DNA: TGTGCCAGCAGCTTGGCCGGTCGTTCTGCAGGGGCCCAGCCCCAGCATTTT. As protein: CASSLAGRSAGAQPQHF.